Below are 28 T cell receptor beta chains sequenced from a single sample in a study of blood T cell repertoires in COVID-19. Clones were read by immunoSEQ multiplex PCR, and TCRdb kept only the in-frame ones, dropping some. The data hold about 86,000 clones, with approximately 80% observed a single time. The sequenced sample was peripheral blood. The receptors originated from a man between 65 and 79 years old with acute or convalescent COVID-19.

The chain has TRBV11-2 and TRBJ1-4; D perhaps matches TRBD1 (5 bases). The CDR3 is made up of 15 amino acids. From germline, CDR1 is SGHAT and CDR2 FQNNGV. V dropped 1 base and J dropped 7 bases, with 13 bases sitting between them. CDR3 amino acids: CASSLVGGESEKLFF. CDR3 nucleotide sequence: TGTGCCAGCAGCTTAGTGGGGGGGGAGAGTGAAAAACTGTTTTTT.

J is TRBJ1-6 and V is TRBV2; TRBD1 matches at 7 bases. Per the germline V gene, CDR1 is SNHLY and CDR2 is FYNNEI. This CDR3 has 14 residues. With 7 bases clipped from V and 8 bases from J, the junction kept 8 bases outside the gene matches. CDR3 protein: CASTRDSPHSPLHF. Written as DNA, the CDR3 is TGTGCCAGCACCCGGGACAGTCCCCATTCACCCCTCCACTTT. The whole variable domain, filled in from reference TRBV2 and TRBJ1-6, reads EPEVTQTPSHQVTQMGQEVILRCVPISNHLYFYWYRQILGQKVEFLVSFYNNEISEKSEIFDDQFSVERPDGSNFTLKIRSTKLEDSAMYFCASTRDSPHSPLHFGNGTRLTVT.

This rearrangement joins TRBV5-1 to TRBJ1-4; 7 bases agree with TRBD1. The CDR3 sequence is 16 residues long. V shed 4 bases and J 5 bases; nucleotides not matched to a gene: 11. CDR1 SGHRS and CDR2 YFSETQ come from the germline V gene. For the CDR3, the DNA is TGCGCCAGCAGCACGAACCCTCGACAGGGAAATGAAAAACTGTTTTTT. Its protein is CASSTNPRQGNEKLFF.

The chain carries TRBV6-5 and TRBJ2-3; D may be TRBD2 (5 bases). This CDR3 is 13 amino acids long. Germline V gene data show CDR1 as MNHEY and CDR2 as SVGAGI. Trimming left V 6 bases short and J 4 bases short, with 11 bases between. CDR3 sequence reads: CASRDPGADTQYF. The CDR3 DNA reads as TGTGCCAGCAGGGACCCCGGGGCAGATACGCAGTATTTT.

The chain combines TRBV11-2 with TRBJ2-3, with 11 bases fitting TRBD2. Germline assignment: CDR1 SGHAT and CDR2 FQNNGV. The trim removed 4 bases at V and 2 bases at J, leaving 5 bases unmatched. The CDR3 length is 16 residues. Here the CDR3 reads CASSSLAGGHTDTQYF. In DNA form, the CDR3 reads TGTGCCAGCAGCTCCCTAGCGGGGGGACACACAGATACGCAGTATTTT.

The DNA of the CDR3 is TGTGCCACCAGTGGGGGGGGCGGGGGCAATCAGCCCCAGCATTTT. Amino acid sequence: CATSGGGGGNQPQHF. The chain uses TRBV24-1 and TRBJ1-5, with D possibly matching TRBD1 (6 bases). Germline loops: CDR1 KGHDR, CDR2 SFDVKD. V gave up 5 bases and J gave up 2 bases, with 12 bases separating them. There are 15 residues in the CDR3.

The V call is TRBV28, the J call TRBJ1-5, with 9 bases fitting TRBD1. Germline V gene sequence: CDR1 MDHEN, CDR2 SYDVKM. Unmatched junction bases numbered 10, after V lost 5 bases and J lost 2 bases. The CDR3 loop spans 17 amino acids. This CDR3 reads CASSPSGTGIGNQPQHF. The CDR3 nucleotides read TGTGCCAGCAGTCCTTCCGGGACAGGGATTGGCAATCAGCCCCAGCATTTT.

This clone appeared a few times. The J gene is TRBJ1-2, the V gene TRBV6-1; 7 positions agree with TRBD1. V lost 0 bases, J lost 8 bases, and 9 bases stayed unmatched. This CDR3 has 15 amino acids. CDR1 and CDR2 from the germline V gene are MNHNS and SASEGT. DNA of the CDR3: TGTGCCAGCAGTGAAGCGCACACAGGGGTGGGAGGCTACACCTTC. It translates to CASSEAHTGVGGYTF.

The chain employs TRBV27 and TRBJ1-5; the match to TRBD1 covers 7 bases. Germline CDR1 is MNHEY and CDR2 is SMNVEV (reference sequence). Trimming cost V 8 bases and J 2 bases; bases outside gene matches: 3. This CDR3 contains 13 residues. The DNA for the CDR3 is TGTGCCAGCCGACAGGGAGGCAATCAGCCCCAGCATTTT. It specifies CASRQGGNQPQHF.

This chain links TRBV27 with TRBJ2-3; TRBD2 agrees at 10 bases. From germline, CDR1 is MNHEY and CDR2 SMNVEV (reference sequence). The CDR3 runs to 16 residues. Unmatched junction bases numbered 5, after V lost 0 bases and J lost 5 bases. The CDR3 spells CASSLSAGGRGDTQYF. The CDR3 bases are TGTGCCAGCAGTTTATCAGCGGGGGGGCGCGGAGATACGCAGTATTTT.

This clone was detected a few times. This chain connects TRBV5-1 to TRBJ1-3; 8 bases line up with TRBD1. The trim removed 2 bases at V and 2 bases at J, leaving 9 bases unmatched. Germline assignment: CDR1 SGHRS and CDR2 YFSETQ. The CDR3 runs to 17 residues. The CDR3 DNA reads TGCGCCAGCAGCTTTCTCACCCAGGGGGCCGCTGGAAACACCATATATTTT. It codes for CASSFLTQGAAGNTIYF.

The chain has TRBV6-1 and TRBJ1-1, with a tentative D call TRBD1 (5 bases). Trimming took 3 bases from V and 1 from J, leaving 12 bases between them. The CDR3 length is 15 residues. The germline V gene has CDR1 MNHNS and CDR2 SASEGT. CDR3 amino acids: CASSEGGYGNTEAFF. CDR3 bases: TGTGCCAGCAGTGAGGGGGGGTACGGGAACACTGAAGCTTTCTTT.

This chain links TRBV6-5 with TRBJ1-5; D is undetermined. Trimming took off 0 bases at V and 6 bases at J, with 9 bases between the two ends. Per the germline V gene, CDR1 is MNHEY and CDR2 is SVGAGI. The CDR3 extends over 14 amino acids. CDR3 in DNA: TGTGCCAGCAGTTACTCGACGGGGATTCAGCCCCAGCATTTT. Translation: CASSYSTGIQPQHF.

This chain links TRBV28 with TRBJ2-1, with D possibly being TRBD1 (5 bases). Germline assignment: CDR1 MDHEN and CDR2 SYDVKM. The CDR3 has 11 amino acids. The V end was cut by 8 bases, the J end by 5 bases, with 7 bases between. The CDR3 is CASDSNNEQFF. DNA of the CDR3: TGTGCCAGCGACAGTAACAATGAGCAGTTCTTC. The full variable domain, its missing parts supplied by reference TRBV28 and TRBJ2-1, is DVKVTQSSRYLVKRTGEKVFLECVQDMDHENMFWYRQDPGLGLRLIYFSYDVKMKEKGDIPEGYSVSREKKERFSLILESASTNQTSMYLCASDSNNEQFFGPGTRLTVL.

In DNA form, the CDR3 reads TGCGCCAGCAGCCTTCTAGCGTTAAATGAGCAGTTCTTC. It yields the protein CASSLLALNEQFF. The chain is built from TRBV4-1 and TRBJ2-1; D possibly corresponds to TRBD2 (6 bases). The ends were cut back, 4 bases at V and 7 bases at J, with 11 bases in the middle. The CDR3 runs 13 residues. Germline CDR1 MGHRA, CDR2 YSYEKL.

The chain has TRBV3-1 (or the pseudogene TRBV3-2) and TRBJ2-1, with D unresolved. Germline CDR1 and CDR2: LGHDT and YNNKEL (reference sequence). The CDR3 has 11 amino acids. V was clipped by 0 bases and J by 10 bases, with 4 bases between them. DNA of the CDR3: TGTGCCAGCAGCCAAGATGGCGAGCAGTTCTTC. Residues: CASSQDGEQFF.

The chain couples TRBV7-8 to TRBJ2-6; 7 nucleotides line up with TRBD1. This CDR3 comprises 17 residues. The V segment lost 1 base and the J segment 4 bases; nucleotides outside the gene matches: 7. The germline gives CDR1 SGHVS, CDR2 FQNEAQ. The CDR3 nucleotides read TGTGCCAGCAGCTTAGTGTACAGGGGAGCCGGGGCCAACGTCCTGACTTTC. Translation: CASSLVYRGAGANVLTF.

This chain uses TRBV25-1 with TRBJ1-2; 10 bases agree with TRBD1. In germline, CDR1 is MGHDK, CDR2 SYGVNS. V lost 6 bases and J lost 5; bases outside the gene matches: 3. The CDR3 is 13 residues long. The CDR3 DNA is TGTGCCAGCAGGAGGGACAGGGGATATGGCTACACCTTC. This sequence encodes CASRRDRGYGYTF.

This chain connects TRBV5-1 to TRBJ2-3, with a weak D call TRBD2 (6 bases). The V and J ends lost 1 base and 3 bases respectively, with 12 bases between them. The V gene's germline CDR1 is SGHRS and CDR2 YFSETQ. This CDR3 comprises 15 residues. The CDR3 coding sequence is TGCGCCAGCAGCTTGATCTCTAGCGAGACAGATACGCAGTATTTT. Protein product: CASSLISSETDTQYF.

The CDR3 loop is CASSSQGGFSQPQHF. CDR3 nucleotide sequence: TGTGCCAGCAGCTCTCAGGGGGGATTCAGTCAGCCCCAGCATTTT. The chain recombines TRBV7-2 with TRBJ1-5, with 7 bases aligning to TRBD1. Germline V gene data show CDR1 as SGHTA and CDR2 as FQGNSA. The V segment lost 4 bases and the J segment 6 bases; nucleotides outside the gene matches: 9. This CDR3 is 15 amino acids long.

This clone was recorded a few times. CDR3 protein: CASSRDRGLANYGYTF. CDR3 sequence (DNA): TGTGCCAGCAGCCGGGACAGGGGGTTAGCTAACTATGGCTACACCTTC. The rearrangement joins TRBV27 to TRBJ1-2; 11 nucleotides match TRBD1. The CDR3 consists of 16 residues. Trimming cost V 6 bases and J 0 bases; bases outside gene matches: 6. CDR1 and CDR2 from the germline V gene are MNHEY and SMNVEV (reference sequence).

This clone was detected a few times. This chain joins TRBV27 and TRBJ1-4; D gene unclear. Germline V gene data show CDR1 as MNHEY and CDR2 as SMNVEV (reference sequence). This CDR3 has 14 residues. With 0 bases removed from V and 8 bases from J, the gap between germline ends came to 10 bases. CDR3 bases: TGTGCCAGCAGTTTATCCCGGGGTGGGGAAAAACTGTTTTTT. Its translation is CASSLSRGGEKLFF. Filled out from reference TRBV27 and TRBJ1-4, the complete variable domain reads EAQVTQNPRYLITVTGKKLTVTCSQNMNHEYMSWYRQDPGLGLRQIYYSMNVEVTDKGDVPEGYKVSRKEKRNFPLILESPSPNQTSLYFCASSLSRGGEKLFFGSGTQLSVL.

This chain uses TRBV29-1 with TRBJ2-2; 8 nucleotides align to TRBD2. CDR1 SQVTM and CDR2 ANQGSEA come from the germline V gene. The CDR3 spans 14 residues. The trim removed 4 bases at V and 2 bases at J, leaving 3 bases unmatched. The CDR3 nucleotides read TGCAGCGTTGGAGCGGGGGCCAACACCGGGGAGCTGTTTTTT. Protein sequence: CSVGAGANTGELFF.

The CDR3 DNA follows: TGTGCCAGCAGCCAAGTAGAGACTAGGTCGAACACCGGGGAGCTGTTTTTT. Translated: CASSQVETRSNTGELFF. This sequence joins TRBV4-2 and TRBJ2-2; tentatively, D is TRBD2 (6 bases). Trimming removed 1 base from V and 0 bases from J, with 12 bases in between. The CDR3 contains 17 residues. Germline V gene data show CDR1 as LGHNA and CDR2 as YNFKEQ.

This clone appeared many times. The V call is TRBV7-9, the J call TRBJ2-3; 9 bases agree with TRBD2. Trimming at V came to 6 bases and at J to 4 bases, leaving 8 bases not matched to a gene. This CDR3 region has 15 residues. Germline CDR1 reads SEHNR; CDR2 reads FQNEAQ (reference sequence). CDR3 DNA: TGTGCCAGCAGTTCAGGGCCTAGCGGGGCAGATACGCAGTATTTT. Residues: CASSSGPSGADTQYF.

This clone was picked up many times. The rearrangement joins TRBV2 to TRBJ2-7, with D perhaps matching TRBD1 (5 bases). Deletions cut 4 bases from V and 5 bases from J, with 9 bases between. This CDR3 has 12 amino acids. Germline V CDR1 and CDR2: SNHLY, FYNNEI. This CDR3 is CASSGAGHEQYV. For the CDR3, the DNA is TGTGCCAGCAGTGGGGCAGGGCACGAGCAGTACGTC.

The chain is built from TRBV29-1 and TRBJ2-7, with D possibly TRBD1 on 5 matching bases. Trimming left V 7 bases short and J 3 bases short, with 13 bases between. The CDR3 runs 12 residues. Germline CDR1 SQVTM, CDR2 ANQGSEA. CDR3 nucleotide sequence: TGCAGCGACTCGACAGAAAACTACGAGCAGTACGTC. Its protein is CSDSTENYEQYV.

The chain recombines TRBV3-1 (or the pseudogene TRBV3-2) with TRBJ1-6; TRBD1 matches 8 bases. CDR1 and CDR2 (germline): LGHDT, YNNKEL (reference sequence). The CDR3 contains 15 residues. V gave up 2 bases and J gave up 5 bases; unmatched junction bases: 2. CDR3 sequence: CASSQTGGDNSPLHF. DNA of the CDR3: TGTGCCAGCAGCCAAACAGGGGGGGATAATTCACCCCTCCACTTT.